The entry that follows covers one TCR beta chain sequence. This sample was included in a study of OX40 agonist ivuxolimab in advanced cancers. Data came from immunoSEQ multiplex PCR; TCRdb stores just in-frame clones and leaves some out. This table holds roughly 56,000 clones, around 82% found once. Trimming removed 5 bases at V and 2 bases at J, with 13 bases between. CDR1 SGHDT and CDR2 YYEEEE come from the germline V gene. The CDR3 covers 14 residues. The sequences come from CD4+ or CD8+ T cells sorted from blood, collected in a trial of the OX40 agonist ivuxolimab. The TCR was taken from an adult with an advanced solid tumor such as melanoma, head and neck, liver or kidney cancer. The chain combines TRBV5-6 with TRBJ1-1; D remains unclear. The CDR3: CASRTERRNTEAFF. The DNA for the CDR3 is TGTGCCAGCAGGACGGAGAGAAGAAACACTGAAGCTTTCTTT.